These 7 T cell receptor beta chains were all obtained from the same sample, sequenced in a study of T cell responses to AZD1222 COVID-19 vaccine (dated by TCRdb to the early 2020s). Libraries were prepared through the immunoSEQ multiplex PCR assay. Entries here come from immuneACCESS through TCRdb and include only in-frame sequences with V and J called. Some clones fail to appear in such tables; in the studies checked, an unresolved V gene covers under half of the shortfall, and the cause of the remainder is unknown. The sample has 90,000 to 140,000 clones on record, more than 75% of them singletons. The leading ten clones occupy 2% to 3% of the sample. The time point tag for this specimen amounts to: baseline before first vaccination. Specimen: peripheral blood, collected on day 0 of AZD1222 vaccination. The source is an adult in good health.

This clone was recorded once. The rearrangement joins TRBV13 to TRBJ2-2; D call uncertain. Germline values: CDR1 PRHDT, CDR2 FYEKMQ (reference sequence). This CDR3 has 17 residues. V lost 5 bases to trimming and J lost 1 base, with 17 bases between them. The CDR3 DNA reads TGTGCCAGCAGCGATATTCACGAAAGAGTGAACACCGGGGAGCTGTTTTTT. It translates to CASSDIHERVNTGELFF.

The chain carries TRBV6-2 or TRBV6-3 and TRBJ2-1; D ambiguous. CDR1 is MNHEY and CDR2 is SVGEGT in the germline V gene. V lost 0 bases and J lost 9, with 12 bases in between. The CDR3 loop spans 14 amino acids. In nucleotides, the CDR3 is TGTGCCAGCAGTTACTCATCGTCAAAGTTTGAGCAGTTCTTC. This codes for CASSYSSSKFEQFF.

The V and J genes are TRBV7-8 and TRBJ2-7; the match to TRBD2 covers 7 bases. Germline values: CDR1 SGHVS, CDR2 FQNEAQ. V shed 1 base, J shed 2 bases, and the junction held 8 bases outside the gene matches. The CDR3 sequence is 16 residues long. The CDR3 loop is CASSLGGGGGAYEQYF. Here the CDR3 DNA reads TGTGCCAGCAGCTTAGGAGGTGGTGGGGGGGCCTACGAGCAGTACTTC.

The chain is built from TRBV2 and TRBJ2-7; the match to TRBD2 covers 7 bases. Per the germline V gene, CDR1 is SNHLY and CDR2 is FYNNEI. This CDR3 region has 15 residues. Trimming cost V 0 bases and J 5 bases; bases outside gene matches: 7. This CDR3 reads CASSEARPGRDEQYF. The CDR3 DNA follows: TGTGCCAGCAGTGAAGCGCGTCCAGGGAGGGACGAGCAGTACTTC.

This chain joins TRBV5-1 and TRBJ1-1, with TRBD1 matching over 8 bases. The CDR3 length is 16 residues. Germline loops: CDR1 SGHRS, CDR2 YFSETQ. The V segment lost 1 base and the J segment 2 bases; nucleotides outside the gene matches: 7. The CDR3 DNA follows: TGCGCCAGCAGCTTGATTGGCGGGACAGGAAACACTGAAGCTTTCTTT. It translates to CASSLIGGTGNTEAFF.

The V call is TRBV2, the J call TRBJ2-7; perhaps D is TRBD1 or TRBD2 (6 bases each). There are 16 residues in the CDR3. Germline V gene sequence: CDR1 SNHLY, CDR2 FYNNEI. V lost 6 bases, J lost 4 bases, and 22 bases lay in between. The CDR3 loop reads CASRGIGQSGEYEQYF. CDR3 nucleotides: TGTGCCAGCAGAGGAATCGGACAGTCGGGAGAATACGAGCAGTACTTC.

The chain employs TRBV20-1 and TRBJ1-1, with 7 bases matching TRBD1. This CDR3 comprises 11 residues. The V and J ends lost 8 bases and 6 bases, in that order; junction bases with no gene match: 6. CDR1 and CDR2 (germline): DFQATT, SNEGSKA (reference sequence). The CDR3 DNA is TGCAGTACTCCGGGACAGTCTGAAGCTTTCTTT. Amino acids: CSTPGQSEAFF.